This passage covers 14 T cell receptor beta chains from one sample sequenced in a study of cytomegalovirus exposure and HLA in healthy donors. PCR employed 60 Vbeta and 13 Jbeta primers. Using immunoSEQ multiplex PCR, the repertoire was profiled, and TCRdb retains in-frame clones only, with some absent. The data show roughly 160,000 clones, about four fifths seen once. The specimen was PBMCs. The receptors shown here come from a male donor in good health and CMV-seropositive.

The CDR3 region has the DNA TGTGCCAGCAGCCCCAGGGAGGGCTCGCGAGGGGAAAAACTGTTTTTT. Protein: CASSPREGSRGEKLFF. The chain recombines TRBV9 with TRBJ1-4; D may be TRBD1 (5 bases). This CDR3 has 16 residues. Germline V CDR1 and CDR2: SGDLS, YYNGEE. Deletions cut 4 bases from V and 8 bases from J, with 21 bases between.

The CDR3 region has the DNA TGTGCCAGCAGGGACACGGGCACTGAAGCTTTCTTT. Amino acid sequence: CASRDTGTEAFF. The chain joins TRBV21-1 to TRBJ1-1; the D call of TRBD1 is as the table states it, not checked on the DNA. TRBV21-1 is annotated as a pseudogene. The CDR3 loop spans 12 amino acids.

This rearrangement joins TRBV7-9 to TRBJ2-4, with 7 nucleotides matching TRBD2. V lost 1 base and J lost 7; bases outside the gene matches: 7. Germline CDR1 is SEHNR and CDR2 is FQNEAQ (reference sequence). This CDR3 has 15 residues. This CDR3 reads CASSLGGGAGNIQYF. In nucleotides, the CDR3 is TGTGCCAGCAGCTTAGGGGGAGGGGCGGGGAACATTCAGTACTTC.

The chain carries TRBV5-4 and TRBJ1-2, with 9 bases lining up with TRBD1. The junction had 7 bases not matched to a gene; V was cut back by 4 bases and J by 12 bases. The CDR3 covers 12 residues. Germline CDR1 SGHNT, CDR2 YYREEE (reference sequence). The chain's CDR3 is CASSLPDRGNTF. For the CDR3, the DNA is TGTGCCAGCAGCCTACCTGACAGGGGGAACACCTTC.

V and J are TRBV5-1 and TRBJ2-3, with TRBD2 matching over 9 bases. Trimming removed 6 bases from V and 8 bases from J; junction bases left unmatched: 16. Germline values: CDR1 SGHRS, CDR2 YFSETQ. This CDR3 comprises 16 residues. CDR3 nucleotides: TGCGCCAGCACCGATCTCGGGACTAGCACGTACGGTACGCAGTATTTT. The encoded protein is CASTDLGTSTYGTQYF.

CDR3 bases: TGTGCCTGGAGTGTATCAGGCACAGATACGCAGTATTTT. Its protein is CAWSVSGTDTQYF. The gene calls are TRBV30 and TRBJ2-3, with D hard to call. The CDR3 is made up of 13 amino acids. V was cut by 0 bases and J by 1 base, with 5 bases left in between. CDR1 is GTSNPN, CDR2 SVGIG, per germline (reference sequence).

On this clone itself: At one of its ends the junction is not consistent with the germline gene, which may arise from a read error. V and J are TRBV28 and TRBJ2-6, with D possibly being TRBD1 (5 bases). The CDR3 totals 15 residues. CDR1 is MDHEN and CDR2 is SYDVKM in the germline V gene. The CDR3 nucleotides are TGTGCCAGCGATCAGAGCAGGGCTGGGGCCAACGGCCTGACTTTC. This gives the protein CASDQSRAGANGLTF.

The chain is built from TRBV7-2 and TRBJ2-5; no reliable D call. CDR3 length equals 15 residues. Per the germline V gene, CDR1 is SGHTA and CDR2 is FQGNSA. Trimming took 5 bases from V and 1 from J, leaving 14 bases between them. CDR3 region: CASSTRSLSQETQYF. In nucleotides, the CDR3 is TGTGCCAGCAGCACCCGAAGCCTTAGCCAAGAGACCCAGTACTTC. The full variable domain, completed using reference TRBV7-2 and TRBJ2-5, is GAGVSQSPSNKVTEKGKDVELRCDPISGHTALYWYRQSLGQGLEFLIYFQGNSAPDKSGLPSDRFSAERTGGSVSTLTIQRTQQEDSAVYLCASSTRSLSQETQYFGPGTRLLVL.

This chain connects TRBV6-5 to TRBJ2-7; 9 positions match TRBD2. Germline trimming cut 0 bases from V and 6 bases from J; bases unmatched to any gene: 6. Germline V gives CDR1 MNHEY, CDR2 SVGAGI. The CDR3 loop spans 15 amino acids. In DNA, the CDR3 is TGTGCCAGCAGTTACTCCGGGACTAGCACCTTCGAGCAGTACTTC. Translated, it gives CASSYSGTSTFEQYF.

The chain combines TRBV19 with TRBJ2-3; D gene uncertain. CDR1 is LNHDA and CDR2 is SQIVND in the germline V gene (reference sequence). V gave up 7 bases and J gave up 5 bases, with 13 bases separating them. This CDR3 region has 13 residues. The CDR3 is CASNISPLDTQYF. The CDR3 DNA reads as TGTGCCAGTAACATCTCCCCCCTAGATACGCAGTATTTT. The variable domain in full, with the rest retrieved from reference TRBV19 and TRBJ2-3, is DGGITQSPKYLFRKEGQNVTLSCEQNLNHDAMYWYRQDPGQGLRLIYYSQIVNDFQKGDIAEGYSVSREKKESFPLTVTSAQKNPTAFYLCASNISPLDTQYFGPGTRLTVL.

The V gene is TRBV10-1, the J gene TRBJ2-3; D is perhaps TRBD2 (7 bases). V lost 4 bases, J lost 6 bases, and 14 bases lay in between. The CDR3 runs to 14 residues. From germline, CDR1 is WNHNN and CDR2 SYGVQD (reference sequence). CDR3 amino acids: CASSVGGAGDTQYF. The CDR3 DNA is TGCGCCAGCAGTGTGGGGGGGGCAGGTGATACGCAGTATTTT.

The V and J genes are TRBV9 and TRBJ2-5, with D unresolved. The CDR3 covers 15 residues. Per the germline V gene, CDR1 is SGDLS and CDR2 is YYNGEE. Trimming removed 0 bases at V and 1 base at J, with 10 bases between. CDR3 loop: CASSVDGHFQETQYF. In DNA, the CDR3 is TGTGCCAGCAGCGTAGATGGGCATTTCCAAGAGACCCAGTACTTC.

The rearrangement links TRBV29-1 to TRBJ1-1; 10 bases fit TRBD1. The V gene end was trimmed by 7 bases and the J gene end by 5 bases; junction bases not matched to a gene: 7. The CDR3 is made up of 13 amino acids. Germline V lookup: CDR1 SQVTM, CDR2 ANQGSEA. CDR3 protein: CSARDRGRTEAFF. CDR3 sequence (DNA): TGCAGCGCCCGGGACAGGGGAAGGACTGAAGCTTTCTTT.

The chain has TRBV6-1 and TRBJ2-3, with 9 bases lining up with TRBD2. This CDR3 has 18 residues. The germline gives CDR1 MNHNS, CDR2 SASEGT. V trimming: 4 bases; J trimming: 2 bases; junction bases outside the gene matches: 13. CDR3 sequence reads: CASSAGWGSGGFTDTQYF. CDR3 coding DNA: TGTGCCAGCAGTGCCGGCTGGGGTAGCGGGGGTTTCACAGATACGCAGTATTTT.